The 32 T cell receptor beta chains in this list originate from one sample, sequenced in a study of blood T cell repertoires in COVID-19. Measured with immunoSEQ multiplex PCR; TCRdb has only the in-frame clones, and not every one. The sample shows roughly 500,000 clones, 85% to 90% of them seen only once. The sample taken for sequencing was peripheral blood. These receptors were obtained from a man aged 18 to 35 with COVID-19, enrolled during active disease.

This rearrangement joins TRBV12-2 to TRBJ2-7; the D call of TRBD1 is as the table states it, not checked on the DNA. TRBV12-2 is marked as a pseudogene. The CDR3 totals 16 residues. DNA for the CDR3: TGTGCAAGTCGCTTAGGGTCCACAGGGGGGAACTACGAGCAGTACTTC. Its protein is CASRLGSTGGNYEQYF.

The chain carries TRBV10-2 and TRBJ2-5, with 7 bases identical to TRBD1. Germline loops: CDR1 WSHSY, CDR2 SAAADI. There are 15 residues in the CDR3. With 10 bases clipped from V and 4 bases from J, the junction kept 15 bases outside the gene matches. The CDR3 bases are TGCGCCACCACCGTAGGGACAGCCTGGGGAGAGACCCAGTACTTC. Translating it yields CATTVGTAWGETQYF.

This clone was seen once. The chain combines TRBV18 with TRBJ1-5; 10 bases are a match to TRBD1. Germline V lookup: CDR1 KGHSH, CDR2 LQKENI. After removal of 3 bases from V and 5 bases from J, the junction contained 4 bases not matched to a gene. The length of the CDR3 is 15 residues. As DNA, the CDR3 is TGTGCCAGCTCACCGGGACAGGGGAGGGATCAGCCCCAGCATTTT. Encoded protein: CASSPGQGRDQPQHF.

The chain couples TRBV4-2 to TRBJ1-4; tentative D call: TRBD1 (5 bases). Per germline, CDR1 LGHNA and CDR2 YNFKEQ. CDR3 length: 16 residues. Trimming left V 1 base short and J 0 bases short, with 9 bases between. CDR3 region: CASSQARDSTNEKLFF. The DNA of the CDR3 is TGTGCCAGCAGCCAAGCCCGGGACTCAACTAATGAAAAACTGTTTTTT.

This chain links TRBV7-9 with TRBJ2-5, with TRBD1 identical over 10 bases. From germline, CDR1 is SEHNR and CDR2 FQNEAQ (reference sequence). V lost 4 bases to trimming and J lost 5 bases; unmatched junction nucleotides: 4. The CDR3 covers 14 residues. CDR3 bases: TGTGCCAGCAGCTCGACAGGGGGCGCGGAGACCCAGTACTTC. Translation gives CASSSTGGAETQYF.

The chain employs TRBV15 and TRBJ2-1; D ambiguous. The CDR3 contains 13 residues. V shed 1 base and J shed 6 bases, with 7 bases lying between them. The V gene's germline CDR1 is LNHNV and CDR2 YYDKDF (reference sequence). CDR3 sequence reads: CATSRGLANEQFF. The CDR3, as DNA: TGTGCCACCAGCAGAGGGCTGGCCAATGAGCAGTTCTTC.

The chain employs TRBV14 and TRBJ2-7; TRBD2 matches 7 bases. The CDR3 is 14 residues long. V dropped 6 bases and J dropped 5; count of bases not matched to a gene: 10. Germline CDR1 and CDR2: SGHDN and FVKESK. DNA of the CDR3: TGTGCCAGCAGTCGGGACTACCTTCTCAACGAGCAGTACTTC. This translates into CASSRDYLLNEQYF.

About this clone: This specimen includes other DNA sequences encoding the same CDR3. CDR3 amino acids: CASSRGQSSYEQYF. CDR3 DNA: TGTGCCAGCAGCCGGGGACAGAGCTCCTACGAGCAGTACTTC. The chain uses TRBV7-9 and TRBJ2-7; 7 nucleotides align to TRBD1. This CDR3 has 14 residues. CDR1 and CDR2 from the germline V gene are SEHNR and FQNEAQ (reference sequence). The J segment lost 0 bases and the V segment lost 5 bases, leaving 4 bases of the junction unmatched.

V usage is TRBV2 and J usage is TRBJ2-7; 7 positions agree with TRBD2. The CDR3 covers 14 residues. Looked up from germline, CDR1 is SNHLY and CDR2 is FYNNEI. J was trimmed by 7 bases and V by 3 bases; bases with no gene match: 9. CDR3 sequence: CASSEGLTPTEQYF. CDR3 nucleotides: TGTGCCAGCAGTGAGGGACTAACCCCTACGGAGCAGTACTTC.

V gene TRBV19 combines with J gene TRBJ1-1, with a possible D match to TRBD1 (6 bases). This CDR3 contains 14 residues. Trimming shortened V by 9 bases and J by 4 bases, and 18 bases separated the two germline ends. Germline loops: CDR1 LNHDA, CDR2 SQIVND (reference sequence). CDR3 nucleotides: TGTGCCAGGATGCAGGGGAAAGGGGGCACTGAAGCTTTCTTT. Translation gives CARMQGKGGTEAFF. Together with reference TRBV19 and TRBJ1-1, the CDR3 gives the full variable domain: DGGITQSPKYLFRKEGQNVTLSCEQNLNHDAMYWYRQDPGQGLRLIYYSQIVNDFQKGDIAEGYSVSREKKESFPLTVTSAQKNPTAFYLCARMQGKGGTEAFFGQGTRLTVV.

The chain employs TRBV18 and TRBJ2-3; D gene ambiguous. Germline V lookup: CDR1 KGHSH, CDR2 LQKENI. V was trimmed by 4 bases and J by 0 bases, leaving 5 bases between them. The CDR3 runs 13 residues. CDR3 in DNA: TGTGCCAGCTCACTCGGGAGCACAGATACGCAGTATTTT. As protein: CASSLGSTDTQYF.

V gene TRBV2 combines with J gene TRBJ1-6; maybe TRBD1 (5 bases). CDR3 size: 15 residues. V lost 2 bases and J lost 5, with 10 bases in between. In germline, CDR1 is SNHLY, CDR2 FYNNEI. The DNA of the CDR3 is TGTGCCAGCAGTGAATCGGACACAGATAATTCACCCCTCCACTTT. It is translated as CASSESDTDNSPLHF.

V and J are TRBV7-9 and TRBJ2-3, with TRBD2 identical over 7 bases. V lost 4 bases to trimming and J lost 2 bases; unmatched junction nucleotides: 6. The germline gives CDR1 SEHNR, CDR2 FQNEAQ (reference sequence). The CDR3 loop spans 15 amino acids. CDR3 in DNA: TGTGCCAGCAGCTCGGGTAGCGGGTACACAGATACGCAGTATTTT. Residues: CASSSGSGYTDTQYF.

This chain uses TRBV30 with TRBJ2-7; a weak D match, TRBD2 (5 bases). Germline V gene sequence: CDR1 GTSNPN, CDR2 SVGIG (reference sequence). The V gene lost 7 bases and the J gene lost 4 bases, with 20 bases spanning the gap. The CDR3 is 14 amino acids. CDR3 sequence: CAFFVQEVPYEQYF. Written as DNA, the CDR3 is TGTGCCTTCTTCGTCCAGGAGGTCCCTTACGAGCAGTACTTC.

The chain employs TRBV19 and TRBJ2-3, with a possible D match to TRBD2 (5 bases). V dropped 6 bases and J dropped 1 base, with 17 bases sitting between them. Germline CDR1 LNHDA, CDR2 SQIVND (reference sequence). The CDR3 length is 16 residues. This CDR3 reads CASSPKDSDRTDTQYF. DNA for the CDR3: TGTGCCAGTAGCCCCAAGGATAGCGACCGCACAGATACGCAGTATTTT.

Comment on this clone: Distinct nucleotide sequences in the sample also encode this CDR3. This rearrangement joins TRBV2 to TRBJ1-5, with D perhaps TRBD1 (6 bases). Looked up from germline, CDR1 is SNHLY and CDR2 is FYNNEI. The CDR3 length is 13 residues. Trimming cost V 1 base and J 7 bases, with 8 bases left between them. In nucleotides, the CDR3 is TGTGCCAGCAGTGAAGAGAGGGGGCAGCCCCAGCATTTT. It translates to CASSEERGQPQHF.

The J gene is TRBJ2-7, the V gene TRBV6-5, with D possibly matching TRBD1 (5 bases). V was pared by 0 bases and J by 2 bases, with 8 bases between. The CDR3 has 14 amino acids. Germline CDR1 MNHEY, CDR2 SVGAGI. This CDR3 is CASSYSGRAYEQYF. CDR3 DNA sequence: TGTGCCAGCAGTTACTCGGGCAGGGCCTACGAGCAGTACTTC.

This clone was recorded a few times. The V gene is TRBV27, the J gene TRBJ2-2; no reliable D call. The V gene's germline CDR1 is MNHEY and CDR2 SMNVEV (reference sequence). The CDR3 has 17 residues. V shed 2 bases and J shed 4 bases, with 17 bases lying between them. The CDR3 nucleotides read TGTGCCAGCAGTTTAAGCTTGGCACTAACACTCACCGGGGAGCTGTTTTTT. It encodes CASSLSLALTLTGELFF.

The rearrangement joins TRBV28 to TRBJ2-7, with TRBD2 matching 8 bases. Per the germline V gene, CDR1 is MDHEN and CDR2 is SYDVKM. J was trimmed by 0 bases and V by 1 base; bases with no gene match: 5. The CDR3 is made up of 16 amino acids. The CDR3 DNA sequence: TGTGCCAGCAGTTTATTGCCCAGCGGGAGCTCCTACGAGCAGTACTTC. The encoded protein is CASSLLPSGSSYEQYF.

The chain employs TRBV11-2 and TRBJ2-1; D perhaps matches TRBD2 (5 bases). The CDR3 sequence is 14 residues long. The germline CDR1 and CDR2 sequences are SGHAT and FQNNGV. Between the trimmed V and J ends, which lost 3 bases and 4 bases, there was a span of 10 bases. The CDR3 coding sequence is TGTGCCAGCAGCTTTAGCGTCGCGTACAATGAGCAGTTCTTC. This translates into CASSFSVAYNEQFF.

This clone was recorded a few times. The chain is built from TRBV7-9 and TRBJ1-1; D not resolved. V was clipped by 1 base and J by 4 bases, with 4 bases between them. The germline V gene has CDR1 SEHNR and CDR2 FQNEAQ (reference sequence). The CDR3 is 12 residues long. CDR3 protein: CASSLGATEAFF. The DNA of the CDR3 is TGTGCCAGCAGCTTAGGGGCCACTGAAGCTTTCTTT.

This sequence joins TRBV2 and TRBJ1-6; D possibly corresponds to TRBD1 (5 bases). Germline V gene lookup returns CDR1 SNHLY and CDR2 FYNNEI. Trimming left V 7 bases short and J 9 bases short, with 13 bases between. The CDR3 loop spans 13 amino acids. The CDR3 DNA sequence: TGTGCCAGCACCGGGGGGGAGATTTCACCCCTCCACTTT. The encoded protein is CASTGGEISPLHF. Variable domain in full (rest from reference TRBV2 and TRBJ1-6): EPEVTQTPSHQVTQMGQEVILRCVPISNHLYFYWYRQILGQKVEFLVSFYNNEISEKSEIFDDQFSVERPDGSNFTLKIRSTKLEDSAMYFCASTGGEISPLHFGNGTRLTVT.

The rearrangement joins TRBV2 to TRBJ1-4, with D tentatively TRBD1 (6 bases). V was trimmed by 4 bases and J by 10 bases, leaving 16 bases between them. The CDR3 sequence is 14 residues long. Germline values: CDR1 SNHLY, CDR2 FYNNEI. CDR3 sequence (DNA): TGTGCCAGCAGTGTTGAGGCAGGGGTGGGAAAACTGTTTTTT. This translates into CASSVEAGVGKLFF.

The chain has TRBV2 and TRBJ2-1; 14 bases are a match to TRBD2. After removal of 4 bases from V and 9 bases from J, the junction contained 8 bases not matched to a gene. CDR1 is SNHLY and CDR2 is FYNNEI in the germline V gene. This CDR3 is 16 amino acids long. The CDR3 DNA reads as TGTGCCAGCAGTGCCCAGGGACTAGCGGGAGAGATTGAGCAGTTCTTC. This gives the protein CASSAQGLAGEIEQFF.

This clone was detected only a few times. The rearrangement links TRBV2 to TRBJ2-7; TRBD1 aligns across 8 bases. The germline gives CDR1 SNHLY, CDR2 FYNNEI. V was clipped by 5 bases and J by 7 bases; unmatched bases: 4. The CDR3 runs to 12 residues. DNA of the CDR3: TGTGCCAGCAGTTATACAGGGGGGGAGCAGTACTTC. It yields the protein CASSYTGGEQYF. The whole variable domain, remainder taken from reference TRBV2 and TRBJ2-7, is EPEVTQTPSHQVTQMGQEVILRCVPISNHLYFYWYRQILGQKVEFLVSFYNNEISEKSEIFDDQFSVERPDGSNFTLKIRSTKLEDSAMYFCASSYTGGEQYFGPGTRLTVT.

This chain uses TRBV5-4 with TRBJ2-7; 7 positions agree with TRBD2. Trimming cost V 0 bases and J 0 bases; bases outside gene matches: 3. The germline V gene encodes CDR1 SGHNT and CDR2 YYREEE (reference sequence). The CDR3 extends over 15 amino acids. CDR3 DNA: TGTGCCAGCAGCTTGGATGTAGCGGGCTCCTACGAGCAGTACTTC. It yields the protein CASSLDVAGSYEQYF.

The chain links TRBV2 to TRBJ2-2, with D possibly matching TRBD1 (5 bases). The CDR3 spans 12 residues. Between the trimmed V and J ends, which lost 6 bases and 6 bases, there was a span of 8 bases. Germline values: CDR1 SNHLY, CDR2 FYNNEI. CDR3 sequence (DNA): TGTGCCAGCAGGCAGGGCTCCGGGGAGCTGTTTTTT. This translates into CASRQGSGELFF.

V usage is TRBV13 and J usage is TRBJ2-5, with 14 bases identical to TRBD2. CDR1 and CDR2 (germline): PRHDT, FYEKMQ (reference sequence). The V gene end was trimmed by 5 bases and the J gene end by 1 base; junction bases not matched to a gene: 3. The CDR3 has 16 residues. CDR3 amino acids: CASSIGTSGSQETQYF. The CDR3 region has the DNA TGTGCCAGCAGCATCGGGACTAGCGGGAGCCAAGAGACCCAGTACTTC.

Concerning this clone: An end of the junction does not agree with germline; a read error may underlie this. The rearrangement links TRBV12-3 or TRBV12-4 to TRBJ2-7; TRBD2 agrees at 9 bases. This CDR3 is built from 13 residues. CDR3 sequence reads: CASSVAGAYEQYF. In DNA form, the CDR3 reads TGTGCCAGCAGTGTAGCGGGAGCTTACGAGCAGTACTTC.

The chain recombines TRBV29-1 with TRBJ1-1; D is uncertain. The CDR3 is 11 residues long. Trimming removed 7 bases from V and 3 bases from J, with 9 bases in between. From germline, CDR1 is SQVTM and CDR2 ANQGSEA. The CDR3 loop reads CSGVSDTEAFF. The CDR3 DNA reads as TGCAGCGGCGTATCGGACACTGAAGCTTTCTTT.

This CDR3 reads CASSVTGGTYNEQFF. The CDR3 DNA follows: TGTGCCAGCAGCGTAACAGGGGGGACCTACAATGAGCAGTTCTTC. The chain carries TRBV3-1 (or the pseudogene TRBV3-2) and TRBJ2-1, with 8 nucleotides matching TRBD1. CDR3 length: 15 amino acids. Germline CDR1 reads LGHDT; CDR2 reads YNNKEL (reference sequence). V shed 5 bases and J 2 bases; nucleotides not matched to a gene: 5.

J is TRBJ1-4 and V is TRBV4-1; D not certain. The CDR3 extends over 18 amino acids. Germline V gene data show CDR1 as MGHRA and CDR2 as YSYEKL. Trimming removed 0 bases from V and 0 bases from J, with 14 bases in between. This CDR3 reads CASSQERRSPPTNEKLFF. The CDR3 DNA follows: TGCGCCAGCAGCCAAGAGCGGCGGAGCCCTCCAACTAATGAAAAACTGTTTTTT.